The entry below describes one T cell receptor beta chain. The CDR3 contains 17 residues. Germline assignment: CDR1 LGHDT and CDR2 YNNKEL (reference sequence). After removal of 3 bases from V and 8 bases from J, the junction contained 8 bases not matched to a gene. The record originates from a study of blood T cell repertoires in COVID-19. At the level of the study: Sites across the United States, Italy and Spain contributed samples from acute and convalescent COVID-19. From T cells, B-cell-depleted T cells, or PBMCs came the material, which was cDNA or gDNA.

Per the study methods: Estimated nucleated cell counts came from reference gene primer amplification. Repertoires were generated with immunoSEQ multiplex PCR, while TCRdb's copy carries only in-frame clones and drops some. The V and J calls and the clone size are those of that table, but D and trimming were determined from the DNA. The table has 100,000 or so clones, about four fifths seen once; the top ten hold just over 15%. The TCR was taken from a woman over 75 with acute or convalescent COVID-19. Sequenced: peripheral blood. The V call is TRBV3-1 (or the pseudogene TRBV3-2), the J call TRBJ2-1, with 15 bases that match TRBD2. The DNA for the CDR3 is TGTGCCAGCAGCCATCAGGGACTAGCGGGAGGACTCGATGAGCAGTTCTTC. Its translation is CASSHQGLAGGLDEQFF.